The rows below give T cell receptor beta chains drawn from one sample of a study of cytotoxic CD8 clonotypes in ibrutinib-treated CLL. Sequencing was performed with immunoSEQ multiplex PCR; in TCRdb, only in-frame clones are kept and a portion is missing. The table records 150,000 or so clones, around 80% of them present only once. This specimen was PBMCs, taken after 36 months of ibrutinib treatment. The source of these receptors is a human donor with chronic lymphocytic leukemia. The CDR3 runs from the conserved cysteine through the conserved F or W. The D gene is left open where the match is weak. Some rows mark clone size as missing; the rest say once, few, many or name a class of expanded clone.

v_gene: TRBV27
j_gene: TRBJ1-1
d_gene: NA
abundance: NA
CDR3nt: TGTGCCAGCAGTTTAGTGAAGAACACTGAAGCTTTCTTT
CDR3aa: CASSLVKNTEAFF

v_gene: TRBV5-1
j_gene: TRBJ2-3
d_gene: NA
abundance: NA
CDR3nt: TGCGCCAGCAGATCGGGACCCTCCACAGATACGCAGTATTTT
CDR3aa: CASRSGPSTDTQYF

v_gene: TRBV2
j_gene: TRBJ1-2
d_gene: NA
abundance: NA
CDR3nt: TGTGCCAGCAGACCGGGCCTCTATGGCTACACCTTC
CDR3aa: CASRPGLYGYTF

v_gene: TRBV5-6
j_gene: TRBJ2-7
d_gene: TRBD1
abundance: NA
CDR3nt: TGTGCCAGCAGCCGGGACAGCCCCTACGAGCAGTACTTC
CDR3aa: CASSRDSPYEQYF

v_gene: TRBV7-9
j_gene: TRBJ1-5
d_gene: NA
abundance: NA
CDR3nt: TGTGCCAGCAGTCCAGAGAATCAGCCCCAGCATTTT
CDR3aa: CASSPENQPQHF

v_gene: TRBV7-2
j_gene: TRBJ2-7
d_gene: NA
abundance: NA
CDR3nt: TGTGCCAGCAGCTCCCGGACAGTCTCCTACGAGCAGTACTTC
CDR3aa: CASSSRTVSYEQYF

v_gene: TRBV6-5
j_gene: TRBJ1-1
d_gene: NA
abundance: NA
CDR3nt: TGTGCCAGCAGTTACGGACTTGAGGTGAACACTGAAGCTTTCTTT
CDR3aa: CASSYGLEVNTEAFF

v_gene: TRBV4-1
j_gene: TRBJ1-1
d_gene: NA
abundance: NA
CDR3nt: TGCGCCAGCAGCCAAGAAGCGGACCCAGGGGCTTTCTTT
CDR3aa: CASSQEADPGAFF

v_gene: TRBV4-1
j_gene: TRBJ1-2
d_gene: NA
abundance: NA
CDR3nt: TGCGCCAGCAGCCAAGAGTTGAACAGTGGGATATATGGCTACACCTTC
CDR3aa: CASSQELNSGIYGYTF

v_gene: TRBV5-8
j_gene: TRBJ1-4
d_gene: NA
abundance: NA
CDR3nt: TGTGCCAGCAGCTTAACGGGGGTTGCTAATGAAAAACTGTTTTTT
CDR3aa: CASSLTGVANEKLFF

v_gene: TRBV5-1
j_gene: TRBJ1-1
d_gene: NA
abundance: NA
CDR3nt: TGCGCCAGCAGCTTGGGAGGGGACCAAGCTTTCTTT
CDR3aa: CASSLGGDQAFF

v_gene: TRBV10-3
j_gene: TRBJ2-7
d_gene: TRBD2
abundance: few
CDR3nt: TGTGCCACCAGGACTAGCGGGAATTCCTACGAGCAGTACTTC
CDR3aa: CATRTSGNSYEQYF

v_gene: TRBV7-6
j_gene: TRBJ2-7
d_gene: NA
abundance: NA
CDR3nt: TGTGCCAGCAGCTTAGAAGGCAGGGGTTTCGACGAGCAGTACTTC
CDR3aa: CASSLEGRGFDEQYF

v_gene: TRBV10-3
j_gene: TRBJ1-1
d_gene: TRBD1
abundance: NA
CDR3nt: TGTGCCATCAGTGAGTCTCCCGACTACAGGGGTACTGAAGCTTTCTTT
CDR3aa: CAISESPDYRGTEAFF

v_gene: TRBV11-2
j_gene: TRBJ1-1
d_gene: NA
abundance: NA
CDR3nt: TGTGCCAGCAGCTTAGGATTCCGGCTAAAATTTCAGGCTTTCTTT
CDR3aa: CASSLGFRLKFQAFF

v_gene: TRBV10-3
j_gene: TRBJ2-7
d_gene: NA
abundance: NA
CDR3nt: TGTGCCATCAGCTCCAATTTATACGAGCAGTACTTC
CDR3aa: CAISSNLYEQYF

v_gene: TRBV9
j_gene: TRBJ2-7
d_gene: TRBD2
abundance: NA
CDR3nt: TGTGCCAGCAGCGAAACTAGCGGGAGGGGGAACGAGCAGTACTTC
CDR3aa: CASSETSGRGNEQYF

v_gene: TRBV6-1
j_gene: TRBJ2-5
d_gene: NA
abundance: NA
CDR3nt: TGTGCCAGCAGTGCCGAAAGATTAGGGGAGACCCAGTACTTC
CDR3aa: CASSAERLGETQYF

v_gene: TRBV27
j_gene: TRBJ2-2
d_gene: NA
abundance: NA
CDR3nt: TGTGCCAGCACTCCGGGTTTCAACACCGGGGAGCTGTTTTTT
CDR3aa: CASTPGFNTGELFF

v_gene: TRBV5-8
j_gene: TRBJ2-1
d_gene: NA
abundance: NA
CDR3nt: TGTGCCAGCAGCCTGGAGAAGATTGAGCAGTTCTTC
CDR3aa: CASSLEKIEQFF

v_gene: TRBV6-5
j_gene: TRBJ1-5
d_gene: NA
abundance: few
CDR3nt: TGTGCCAGCAGCCACCGCGGGTTGGGCAATCAGCCCCAGCATTTT
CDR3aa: CASSHRGLGNQPQHF

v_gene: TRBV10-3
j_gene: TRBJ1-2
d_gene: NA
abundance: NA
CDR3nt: TGTGCCATCAGTGACGGAACCCCCAACTCGGGCTACACCTTC
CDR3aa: CAISDGTPNSGYTF

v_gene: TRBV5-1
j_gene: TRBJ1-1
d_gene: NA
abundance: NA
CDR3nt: TGCGCCAGCAGCTTGGGCCCGTCTCGGGGGAGCACTGAAGCTTTCTTT
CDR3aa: CASSLGPSRGSTEAFF

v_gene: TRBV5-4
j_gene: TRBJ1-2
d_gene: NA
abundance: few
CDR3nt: TGTGCCAGCAACCGCGACGGGACCTTCAACTATGGCTACACCTTC
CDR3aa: CASNRDGTFNYGYTF

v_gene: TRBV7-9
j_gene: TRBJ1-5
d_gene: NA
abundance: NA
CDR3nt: TGTGCCAGCAGCTCGACAGGCTATAGCAATCAGCCCCAGCATTTT
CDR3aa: CASSSTGYSNQPQHF